The subject of this entry is one T cell receptor (beta chain). As yet, its antigen is unknown. In triplicate, each CD8+ T cell subset was sorted at 300,000 cells per replicate. The data originate from a study of CXCR3-negative and CXCR3-positive naive CD8 T cells. Points from the study as a whole: Post-cryopreservation CXCR3 expression was partly diminished, and the bulk of assays employed fresh PBMCs.

TRB cDNA was prepared as libraries by UMI-labeled 5' RACE. Using the 5' RACE reads, TCRdb records one entry per CDR3 protein without DNA. The specimen's table records over 80,000 distinct CDR3 sequences. In germline, CDR1 is SGHTA, CDR2 FQGNSA. CDR3 size: 17 residues. The source of this sequence is a human donor in good health. Some clones in this sample may be carry-over from other donors' samples. The chain uses TRBV7-2 and TRBJ2-3; TCRdb returns TRBD2, unconfirmable since there is no DNA. The source material was naive CXCR3- CD8+ T cells from blood. This sample's subset: CD45RO-CCR7+CD27+CD95- naive CD8+ T cells lacking CXCR3 (TNR3-). This CDR3 reads CASSLEVAGGHTDTQYF.